Following are 18 T cell receptor beta chains from one sample sequenced in a study of shared clonotypes between healthy human individuals. Sequencing was performed with immunoSEQ multiplex PCR; in TCRdb, only in-frame clones are kept and a portion is missing. In the table there are around 480,000 clones, nearly 80% of which are singletons. Sequencing was done on a sample of PBMCs. The receptors stem from a woman aged 40 to 49 in good health. Some clones in this sample may be carry-over from other donors' samples.

The chain joins TRBV27 to TRBJ1-5; D unclear. Germline V gives CDR1 MNHEY, CDR2 SMNVEV (reference sequence). Trimming took off 2 bases at V and 6 bases at J, with 2 bases between the two ends. CDR3 length: 11 amino acids. The CDR3, as DNA: TGTGCCAGCAGTTTAAGTCAGCCCCAGCATTTT. Residues: CASSLSQPQHF.

Note on this clone: Other DNA sequences in the same sample also yield this CDR3. CDR3 loop: CASSLVGDTEAFF. CDR3 in DNA: TGCGCCAGCAGCTTGGTCGGTGACACTGAAGCTTTCTTT. The rearrangement uses TRBV5-1 and TRBJ1-1; no clear D. The ends were cut back, 0 bases at V and 3 bases at J, with 6 bases in the middle. CDR3 size: 13 residues. Germline loops: CDR1 SGHRS, CDR2 YFSETQ.

The chain recombines TRBV5-1 with TRBJ2-7; D is possibly TRBD1 (6 bases). Germline V gives CDR1 SGHRS, CDR2 YFSETQ. With 4 bases removed from V and 5 bases from J, the gap between germline ends came to 10 bases. This CDR3 contains 12 residues. The CDR3 here is CASSVQGNEQYF. CDR3 DNA: TGCGCCAGCAGCGTACAGGGTAACGAGCAGTACTTC.

The chain employs TRBV5-1 and TRBJ2-6, with D tentatively TRBD2 (6 bases). CDR3 size: 17 residues. Trimming pared 3 bases from V and 0 bases from J, leaving 13 bases between. The germline CDR1 and CDR2 sequences are SGHRS and YFSETQ. Here the CDR3 reads CASSWGDTNSGANVLTF. In nucleotides, the CDR3 is TGCGCCAGCAGCTGGGGGGATACCAACTCTGGGGCCAACGTCCTGACTTTC.

This chain connects TRBV19 to TRBJ1-5, with TRBD1 matching 10 bases. The CDR3 is 19 residues long. Germline CDR1 and CDR2: LNHDA and SQIVND (reference sequence). The J segment lost 7 bases and the V segment lost 4 bases, leaving 19 bases of the junction unmatched. CDR3: CASSTRKPGQGTYLQPQHF. The CDR3 DNA is TGTGCCAGTAGTACTCGAAAACCGGGACAGGGGACCTATTTACAGCCCCAGCATTTT.

This clone is a singleton in its sample. The chain carries TRBV25-1 and TRBJ2-3; 9 bases are a match to TRBD2. The CDR3 sequence is 15 residues long. Trimming removed 3 bases from V and 4 bases from J; junction bases left unmatched: 5. Per the germline V gene, CDR1 is MGHDK and CDR2 is SYGVNS. Written as DNA, the CDR3 is TGTGCCAGCAGTGATTTTAGCGGGAGCGCAGATACGCAGTATTTT. It specifies CASSDFSGSADTQYF.

The CDR3: CASSLQGWDTEAFF. The DNA of the CDR3 is TGTGCCAGCAGTCTACAGGGTTGGGACACTGAAGCTTTCTTT. The chain uses TRBV27 and TRBJ1-1; tentatively, D is TRBD1 (6 bases). The CDR3 covers 14 residues. Germline V CDR1 and CDR2: MNHEY, SMNVEV (reference sequence). Trimming took 5 bases from V and 3 from J, leaving 13 bases between them.

Details on this clone: One junction end does not reproduce the germline sequence, and a read error may be involved. The V and J genes are TRBV2 and TRBJ2-3, with D possibly TRBD2 on 6 matching bases. CDR1 and CDR2 from the germline V gene are SNHLY and FYNNEI. This CDR3 has 16 amino acids. The CDR3 region is CASSKADGSPTDTQYF. In nucleotides, the CDR3 is TGTGCCAGCAGTAAAGCCGACGGGAGTCCCACAGATACGCAGTATTTT.

The rearrangement uses TRBV7-2 and TRBJ2-5, with 10 nucleotides matching TRBD2. V shed 1 base, J shed 4 bases, and the junction held 6 bases outside the gene matches. Germline CDR1 and CDR2: SGHTA and FQGNSA. The CDR3 totals 16 residues. DNA for the CDR3: TGTGCCAGCAGCTTAGGAGTGCTAGCGGGGGTAGAGACCCAGTACTTC. Residues: CASSLGVLAGVETQYF.

The V and J genes are TRBV7-2 and TRBJ2-1, with TRBD1 identical over 9 bases. The CDR3 has 15 residues. V gave up 3 bases and J gave up 9 bases; unmatched junction bases: 9. CDR1 is SGHTA and CDR2 is FQGNSA in the germline V gene. This chain's CDR3 is CASSLGQGIWGEQFF. DNA of the CDR3: TGTGCCAGCAGCTTGGGACAGGGTATTTGGGGTGAGCAGTTCTTC.

In this sample, this clone turned up once. The CDR3 DNA is TGCAGTTCCTCGGAAACAGATACGCAGTATTTT. Translation: CSSSETDTQYF. The chain combines TRBV20-1 with TRBJ2-3; no clear D. Trimming took off 8 bases at V and 3 bases at J, with 9 bases between the two ends. The CDR3 length is 11 residues. Germline values: CDR1 DFQATT, CDR2 SNEGSKA (reference sequence).

This clone was found many times. The rearrangement links TRBV4-2 to TRBJ2-7, with D tentatively TRBD1 (6 bases). Per germline, CDR1 LGHNA and CDR2 YNFKEQ. This CDR3 is 14 amino acids long. V was pared by 4 bases and J by 3 bases, with 13 bases between. The DNA for the CDR3 is TGTGCCAGCAGCCCGACAGGTCTGGACTACGAGCAGTACTTC. The encoded protein is CASSPTGLDYEQYF.

The chain recombines TRBV28 with TRBJ1-5; possibly TRBD1 for D (6 bases). V was shortened by 3 bases and J by 7 bases, with 13 bases between the two germline ends. Germline CDR1 is MDHEN and CDR2 is SYDVKM. The CDR3 spans 14 residues. CDR3 DNA: TGTGCCAGCAGTTTGGTACAGGGACGGCAGCCCCAGCATTTT. This gives the protein CASSLVQGRQPQHF.

The V gene is TRBV29-1, the J gene TRBJ1-1, with a tentative D call TRBD1 (6 bases). V was pared by 3 bases and J by 10 bases, with 18 bases between. The CDR3 is 13 amino acids. Germline V gives CDR1 SQVTM, CDR2 ANQGSEA. The CDR3 loop is CSVDTGQRIGAFF. The CDR3 DNA reads TGCAGCGTTGACACCGGACAGCGCATTGGAGCTTTCTTT.

Ten or more counts support this clone. The J gene is TRBJ2-1, the V gene TRBV11-2; the match to TRBD2 covers 11 bases. J gave up 7 bases and V 6 bases, and 5 bases lay outside the gene matches. The CDR3 covers 14 residues. The germline V gene encodes CDR1 SGHAT and CDR2 FQNNGV. CDR3 in DNA: TGTGCCAGCAGAAAGACTAGCGGGATAAATGAGCAGTTCTTC. This sequence encodes CASRKTSGINEQFF.

The chain links TRBV30 to TRBJ1-6, with D unclear. Trimming left V 3 bases short and J 6 bases short, with 6 bases between. Germline assignment: CDR1 GTSNPN and CDR2 SVGIG (reference sequence). The CDR3 sequence is 12 residues long. CDR3 region: CAWRHLNSPLHF. The CDR3 DNA sequence: TGTGCCTGGAGGCATCTTAATTCACCCCTCCACTTT.

The V and J genes are TRBV6-5 and TRBJ1-2; D ambiguous. This CDR3 contains 11 residues. The V gene's germline CDR1 is MNHEY and CDR2 SVGAGI. V was cut by 5 bases and J by 5 bases, with 6 bases left in between. The CDR3: CASSGGYGYTF. CDR3 sequence (DNA): TGTGCCAGCAGTGGAGGGTATGGCTACACCTTC.

The chain has TRBV28 and TRBJ1-3, with D hard to call. Trimming pared 8 bases from V and 4 bases from J, leaving 15 bases between. Germline lookup yields CDR1 MDHEN and CDR2 SYDVKM. This CDR3 contains 14 residues. This chain's CDR3 is CASGKDQPGNTIYF. The CDR3 DNA sequence: TGTGCCAGCGGCAAGGATCAACCCGGAAACACCATATATTTT.